Here is one T cell receptor (beta chain) with its context. The sample holds a few counts of this clone. No antigen is known for it. No much larger clonotype is one base removed from it; base qualities were not supplied. The data belong to a study of PD-1 blockade in mismatch repair-deficient tumors (TCRdb year 2017). Context from the whole study: Between late 2013 and September 2016, more than 75 consecutive patients with eleven to twelve mismatch repair-deficient cancer types, all previously treated and progressing, were enrolled in the trial. Tumor-associated T cell clones in the peripheral blood of patients responding to PD-1 blockade were tracked using deep sequencing of TCR CDR3 regions.

According to the germline V gene, CDR1 reads SGHAT and CDR2 reads FQNNGV. V is pruned by 5 bases and J by 0 bases, leaving 5 bases of the junction without a gene match. The CDR3 covers 15 residues, taking in both the cysteine and the phenylalanine. Only the CDR3 portion is preserved as DNA: 45 bases, with reading frame beginning at the first base. The library was built by means of the immunoSEQ multiplex PCR assay. The table comes from immuneACCESS by way of TCRdb, which keeps in-frame sequences with V and J called. Part of the clones is missing from these tables; in studies checked, under half for an unresolved V gene and the rest for unknown reasons. The sample has 12,000 to 15,000 clones on record, approximately 82% of them singletons. The ten largest clones capture more than 1.5% of the sample. Mismatch repair deficiency in every enrolled patient was established by polymerase chain reaction or immunohistochemistry. TCR sequencing was performed for three patients who responded to pembrolizumab therapy. The phase II trial prospectively tested pembrolizumab PD-1 blockade in advanced mismatch repair-deficient cancers regardless of tissue of origin. Peripheral blood T cell samples were serially collected before and at multiple times after PD-1 blockade was started. Blood sampling times were expressed in weeks after the first pembrolizumab dose.

The full study reports these points: Tumor-resident clones, often undetectable in blood before treatment, expanded rapidly after pembrolizumab and then contracted, generally before radiologic responses.

The sequence came from an adult with mismatch repair-deficient cancer. The chain employs TRBV11-2 and TRBJ2-7, with 9 middle bases fitting TRBD2. Source: PBMCs, taken approximately 15 weeks after starting pembrolizumab. The base sequence is TGTGCCAGCAGCCCTAGCGGGGCCTCCTCCTACGAGCAGTACTTC. It specifies CASSPSGASSYEQYF.